The 4 T cell receptor beta chains below come from one sample, sequenced in a study of blood T cell repertoires in COVID-19. TCRdb's table, derived via immunoSEQ multiplex PCR, lists solely in-frame clones and lacks some. The sample includes some 150,000 clones, 75% to 85% seen only once; the top ten take roughly 8.4%. Sequencing was carried out using peripheral blood. These receptors were obtained from a human donor with acute or convalescent COVID-19. The donor label of this sample is uncertain.

This sequence joins TRBV2 and TRBJ1-6; a possible D gene is TRBD1 (6 bases). Germline V gene lookup returns CDR1 SNHLY and CDR2 FYNNEI. V was pared by 4 bases and J by 7 bases, with 14 bases between. The CDR3 covers 15 residues. For the CDR3, the DNA is TGTGCCAGCAGTGGTTTACAGGGTTTCAATTCACCCCTCCACTTT. This sequence encodes CASSGLQGFNSPLHF.

The V call is TRBV5-4, the J call TRBJ1-2; 7 bases map to TRBD1. Germline CDR1 reads SGHNT; CDR2 reads YYREEE (reference sequence). J was trimmed by 8 bases and V by 2 bases; bases with no gene match: 6. CDR3 length: 13 residues. CDR3 residues: CASSFKGARGYTF. The DNA for the CDR3 is TGTGCCAGCAGCTTCAAGGGGGCGAGGGGCTACACCTTC.

J is TRBJ2-5 and V is TRBV5-6; D is unclear. Germline CDR1 and CDR2: SGHDT and YYEEEE. Trimming stripped 2 bases from V and 8 bases from J, with 16 bases between. The CDR3 extends over 14 amino acids. CDR3 protein: CASSLMAGWATQYF. The CDR3 DNA is TGTGCCAGCAGCTTAATGGCCGGTTGGGCAACCCAGTACTTC.

The chain combines TRBV10-1 with TRBJ2-1; 7 nucleotides line up with TRBD2. Trimming removed 3 bases from V and 8 bases from J; junction bases left unmatched: 10. CDR3 length: 15 residues. Germline V gives CDR1 WNHNN, CDR2 SYGVQD (reference sequence). This chain's CDR3 is CASSDGGGSFDEQFF. Here the CDR3 DNA reads TGCGCCAGCAGTGATGGGGGGGGATCCTTCGATGAGCAGTTCTTC.